Below are 20 T cell receptor beta chains sequenced from a single sample in a study of shared clonotypes between healthy human individuals. Method: immunoSEQ multiplex PCR; TCRdb's copy keeps in-frame clones and lacks some. Here the sample spans 950,000 to 1,300,000 clones, roughly 70% being singletons. Material for sequencing was memory CD4+ T cells sorted from blood. The subset is: CD45RA-negative fraction. These receptors came from a man aged 18 to 30 in good health.

This clone appeared a single time. This sequence joins TRBV28 and TRBJ2-5, with D uncertain. Germline CDR1 reads MDHEN; CDR2 reads SYDVKM. With 5 bases removed from V and 7 bases from J, the gap between germline ends came to 23 bases. This CDR3 has 16 residues. CDR3 amino acids: CASSPRHSDWVGTQYF. The CDR3, as DNA: TGTGCCAGCAGTCCCAGACATTCTGATTGGGTAGGGACCCAGTACTTC.

A note on this clone: Since a much larger clone is just one base distant, this may be a read error. The chain joins TRBV2 to TRBJ2-3, with 7 bases matching TRBD1. CDR1 SNHLY and CDR2 FYNNEI come from the germline V gene. This CDR3 region has 13 residues. The CDR3: CASSGQGPDAQYF. The DNA for the CDR3 is TGTGCCAGCAGTGGACAGGGCCCAGATGCGCAGTATTTT.

The chain has TRBV11-2 and TRBJ2-1; TRBD1 matches at 7 bases. The ends lost 4 bases at V and 2 bases at J; junction bases unmatched: 8. Germline V gives CDR1 SGHAT, CDR2 FQNNGV. The CDR3 contains 16 residues. The CDR3 DNA follows: TGTGCCAGCAGCTCGAGAGGGGGACAGCCCTACAATGAGCAGTTCTTC. Encoded protein: CASSSRGGQPYNEQFF.

The J gene is TRBJ2-3, the V gene TRBV19, with D hard to call. Germline loops: CDR1 LNHDA, CDR2 SQIVND (reference sequence). The CDR3 has 13 amino acids. V lost 5 bases and J 1 base, leaving 7 bases between the germline ends. The CDR3: CASSFTGTDTQYF. The CDR3 nucleotides read TGTGCCAGTAGTTTCACCGGCACAGATACGCAGTATTTT.

The V and J genes are TRBV5-1 and TRBJ2-1, with TRBD2 matching 8 bases. The CDR3 runs 16 residues. The trim removed 0 bases at V and 7 bases at J, leaving 9 bases unmatched. The germline V gene encodes CDR1 SGHRS and CDR2 YFSETQ. CDR3 nucleotide sequence: TGCGCCAGCAGCTTGGACGGACTAGCAGTAAGGAATGAGCAGTTCTTC. It is translated as CASSLDGLAVRNEQFF.

The genes are TRBV6-1 and TRBJ1-6; D unresolved. Per germline, CDR1 MNHNS and CDR2 SASEGT. The CDR3 extends over 13 amino acids. V gave up 5 bases and J gave up 9 bases, with 11 bases separating them. CDR3 protein: CASSRANVSPLHF. In DNA, the CDR3 is TGTGCCAGCAGTCGGGCTAATGTTTCACCCCTCCACTTT.

Only one count was recorded for this clone. At one end, the junction sequence differs from germline, possibly due to a read error. The rearrangement joins TRBV4-2 to TRBJ2-3, with TRBD2 matching over 11 bases. The CDR3 is 18 residues long. Germline V lookup: CDR1 LGHNA, CDR2 YNFKEQ. The CDR3 reads CASSQVARVAGGPDTQYF. For the CDR3, the DNA is TGTGCCAGCAGTCAAGTAGCGAGGGTAGCGGGAGGGCCAGATACGCAGTATTTT.

The rearrangement joins TRBV28 to TRBJ2-7; TRBD2 matches 9 bases. Germline V gene data show CDR1 as MDHEN and CDR2 as SYDVKM. V lost 3 bases, J lost 2 bases, and 2 bases stayed unmatched. CDR3 length equals 14 residues. CDR3: CASSFASGTYEQYF. The DNA of the CDR3 is TGTGCCAGCAGTTTCGCTAGCGGGACCTACGAGCAGTACTTC.

This chain connects TRBV6-1 to TRBJ1-4; TRBD1 agrees at 10 bases. The J segment lost 2 bases and the V segment lost 4 bases, leaving 4 bases of the junction unmatched. The CDR3 covers 16 residues. Germline V gene lookup returns CDR1 MNHNS and CDR2 SASEGT. The CDR3 DNA sequence: TGTGCCAGCAGTGTGGACAGGGGGATGACTAATGAAAAACTGTTTTTT. Protein sequence: CASSVDRGMTNEKLFF.

This sequence joins TRBV9 and TRBJ2-5; the D is unclear. Trimming pared 0 bases from V and 1 base from J, leaving 10 bases between. The CDR3 is 15 amino acids. The germline V gene has CDR1 SGDLS and CDR2 YYNGEE. The CDR3 bases are TGTGCCAGCAGCGTAGCTGGTGACGGCCAAGAGACCCAGTACTTC. Translation gives CASSVAGDGQETQYF.

The chain employs TRBV6-5 and TRBJ1-1; 7 bases are shared with TRBD1. CDR1 MNHEY and CDR2 SVGAGI come from the germline V gene. V gave up 4 bases and J gave up 1 base; unmatched junction bases: 3. The CDR3 totals 14 residues. The DNA of the CDR3 is TGTGCCAGCAGTTTCCAGGGGGGGAACACTGAAGCTTTCTTT. Amino acid sequence: CASSFQGGNTEAFF.

At least ten counts were recorded for this clone. The CDR3 coding sequence is TGTGCCAGTACTCGGGGGCCGGGAGAGACCCAGTACTTC. It is translated as CASTRGPGETQYF. This sequence joins TRBV6-1 and TRBJ2-5; the D gene could be TRBD1 or TRBD2 (6 bases each). There are 13 residues in the CDR3. Germline V gives CDR1 MNHNS, CDR2 SASEGT. Deletions cut 9 bases from V and 4 bases from J, with 15 bases between.

This clone was seen a single time. At one boundary the junction diverges from the germline segment, which might be a read error. This chain connects TRBV6-5 to TRBJ2-3; no reliable D call. Germline CDR1 reads MNHEY; CDR2 reads SVGAGI. This CDR3 spans 15 amino acids. The CDR3 nucleotides are TGTGCCAGCAGTGACTCGGGCAGTTTCACAGATACGCAGTATTTT. This codes for CASSDSGSFTDTQYF.

The chain uses TRBV7-2 and TRBJ1-5; D is possibly TRBD1 (5 bases). The CDR3 is made up of 15 amino acids. Looked up from germline, CDR1 is SGHTA and CDR2 is FQGNSA. V was pared by 5 bases and J by 4 bases, with 15 bases between. In DNA, the CDR3 is TGTGCCAGCAGCGCGCCAGGGACCGCTAATCAGCCCCAGCATTTT. It is translated as CASSAPGTANQPQHF.

The gene calls are TRBV7-9 and TRBJ2-2; 7 nucleotides agree with TRBD2. This CDR3 region has 15 residues. CDR1 is SEHNR and CDR2 is FQNEAQ in the germline V gene (reference sequence). V shed 5 bases and J 1 base; nucleotides not matched to a gene: 4. CDR3 coding DNA: TGTGCCAGCAGCCCTAGCGGTGTGAACACCGGGGAGCTGTTTTTT. Protein product: CASSPSGVNTGELFF.

Details on this clone: The sample contains more than one DNA sequence encoding this CDR3. The rearrangement joins TRBV6-5 to TRBJ1-5; perhaps TRBD1 as D (5 bases). CDR1 and CDR2 from the germline V gene are MNHEY and SVGAGI. This CDR3 spans 15 amino acids. Trimming removed 2 bases at V and 1 base at J, with 9 bases between. CDR3 sequence reads: CASSYLGGSNQPQHF. The CDR3 DNA reads as TGTGCCAGCAGTTACCTCGGGGGAAGCAATCAGCCCCAGCATTTT.

This sequence joins TRBV30 and TRBJ1-6; D not certain. Germline CDR1 reads GTSNPN; CDR2 reads SVGIG (reference sequence). This CDR3 contains 14 residues. Deletions cut 0 bases from V and 10 bases from J, with 13 bases between. The CDR3 spells CAWSVLAPGSPLHF. The CDR3 region has the DNA TGTGCCTGGAGTGTACTAGCCCCTGGATCACCCCTCCACTTT.

This chain joins TRBV6-6 and TRBJ1-1; 10 positions match TRBD1. Trimming at V came to 6 bases and at J to 0 bases, leaving 7 bases not matched to a gene. The CDR3 contains 16 residues. Looked up from germline, CDR1 is MNHNY and CDR2 is SVGAGI (reference sequence). The CDR3 protein is CASSPGDRGLNTEAFF. CDR3 DNA: TGTGCCAGCAGCCCGGGGGACAGGGGTCTGAACACTGAAGCTTTCTTT.

The V gene is TRBV18, the J gene TRBJ2-3, with a possible D match to TRBD1 (6 bases). In germline, CDR1 is KGHSH, CDR2 LQKENI. CDR3 size: 14 residues. V lost 4 bases and J 7 bases, leaving 15 bases between the germline ends. CDR3 DNA sequence: TGTGCCAGCTCACTGGGGGCTCAGGATAATACGCAGTATTTT. As protein: CASSLGAQDNTQYF.

This clone has at least ten counts. The sample carries other DNA sequences with the same CDR3. This chain uses TRBV11-3 with TRBJ1-6, with a weak D call TRBD1 (5 bases). V lost 1 base, J lost 8 bases, and 9 bases lay in between. Germline CDR1 reads SGHNT; CDR2 reads YENEEA. The CDR3 is made up of 14 amino acids. The CDR3 nucleotides are TGTGCCAGCAGCTTAGGGGGAGGGGATTCACCCCTCCACTTT. Translating gives CASSLGGGDSPLHF.